The following is a T cell receptor (beta chain) sequence with its context. This specimen belongs to a study of blood T cell repertoires in COVID-19. Study context: Samples of COVID-19 (acute and convalescent) were obtained from the United States, Italy and Spain. Sample material is recorded as cDNA or gDNA derived from T cells, B-cell-depleted T cells, or PBMCs.

Per the germline V gene, CDR1 is LGHDT and CDR2 is YNNKEL (reference sequence). The V and J ends lost 3 bases and 6 bases respectively, with 12 bases between them. The CDR3 is made up of 14 amino acids. Authors' processing steps: Counts of nucleated cells, estimated from reference gene primer amplification, were obtained. Generated by immunoSEQ multiplex PCR, the TCRdb table keeps only in-frame clones and is missing some. V and J calls and clone size are copied from that table; D and trimming were computed from the DNA. This table holds about 230,000 clones, about 85% found once. The rearrangement uses TRBV3-1 (or the pseudogene TRBV3-2) and TRBJ1-5, with D possibly TRBD1 on 5 matching bases. The source of this sequence is an elderly woman with acute or convalescent COVID-19. The sequenced sample was peripheral blood. Here the CDR3 DNA reads TGTGCCAGCAGCCAGGGCAGGGCTATTCAGCCCCAGCATTTT. This sequence encodes CASSQGRAIQPQHF.